This T cell receptor (beta chain) was obtained from a study of CXCR3-negative and CXCR3-positive naive CD8 T cells. Across the study: Roughly 135 million TRB reads were obtained overall (about 1.5 +/- 0.3 million per library).

CDR1 KGHDR and CDR2 SFDVKD come from the germline V gene. The CDR3 extends over 13 amino acids. Remarks on this clonotype: Its antigen remains unidentified.

Overall study results and limits: TRBV-TRBJ usage was alike in naive CXCR3-negative and CXCR3-positive cells but differed in memory cells.

Researchers sorted about 300,000 cells of each CD8+ T cell subset in triplicate. Each TRB cDNA library was prepared by 5' RACE (with UMI labels). TCRdb re-called the 5' RACE reads; one entry per CDR3 protein, DNA not given. The repertoire table contains some 38,000 distinct CDR3 sequences. The source material was memory CD8+ T cells from blood. The TCR originated in a human donor in good health. Some clones in this sample may be carry-over from other donors' samples. This chain joins TRBV24-1 and TRBJ2-1; TCRdb proposes TRBD1, but this gene call is untestable without DNA. The chain's CDR3 is CATAAGSDNEQFF.